The 22 T cell receptor beta chains given below trace back to one sample, sequenced in a study of T cells in Graves' hyperthyroidism and ophthalmopathy. TCR beta CDR3 regions were amplified from RNA transcripts. First-round RT-PCR targeting the TCR CDR3 was performed with the HTBI primer set. Using its own MiXCR run on the multiplex PCR reads, TCRdb lists one record per CDR3 protein. The sample has around 530,000 distinct CDR3 sequences, about 15% seen once. Sequenced material: blood. The receptors were sampled from a woman younger than 30 with Graves' ophthalmopathy.

This clonotype appeared many times. This chain joins TRBV4-1 and TRBJ1-1; unclear D gene. Trimming left V 3 bases short and J 1 base short, with 9 bases between. The CDR3 extends over 14 amino acids. Germline loops: CDR1 MGHRA, CDR2 YSYEKL. In DNA form, the CDR3 reads TGCGCCAGCAGCCAGGTTTGGCGGAACACTGAAGCTTTCTTT. Encoded protein: CASSQVWRNTEAFF.

This clonotype was recorded a few times. This rearrangement joins TRBV19 to TRBJ2-4; 11 nucleotides line up with TRBD2. The germline gives CDR1 LNHDA, CDR2 SQIVND (reference sequence). The V segment lost 7 bases and the J segment 3 bases; nucleotides outside the gene matches: 5. The CDR3 length is 15 residues. The CDR3 sequence: CASTIGTSGKNIQYF. The CDR3 DNA sequence: TGTGCCAGTACCATCGGGACTAGCGGCAAAAACATTCAGTACTTC.

This clonotype appeared many times. The V gene is TRBV28, the J gene TRBJ2-6; 7 bases match TRBD2. The CDR3 sequence is 18 residues long. Unmatched junction bases numbered 7, after V lost 2 bases and J lost 0 bases. CDR1 and CDR2 from the germline V gene are MDHEN and SYDVKM. The CDR3 DNA sequence: TGTGCCAGCAGTTTACCGAGCGGGGAGGGCTCTGGGGCCAACGTCCTGACTTTC. The encoded protein is CASSLPSGEGSGANVLTF.

This clonotype showed up many times. The rearrangement joins TRBV30 to TRBJ1-1, with 8 bases fitting TRBD1. Germline V gives CDR1 GTSNPN, CDR2 SVGIG (reference sequence). V was pared by 2 bases and J by 5 bases, with 10 bases of the junction left unmatched. The CDR3 covers 15 residues. In DNA form, the CDR3 reads TGTGCCTGGAGTCGCCGGACAGGGACGTTGACTGAAGCTTTCTTT. Translation: CAWSRRTGTLTEAFF.

V gene TRBV27 combines with J gene TRBJ2-5; D is perhaps TRBD2 (5 bases). Deletions cut 2 bases from V and 5 bases from J, with 15 bases between. The germline V gene has CDR1 MNHEY and CDR2 SMNVEV (reference sequence). The CDR3 extends over 15 amino acids. Here the CDR3 DNA reads TGTGCCAGCAGTTTAGGGAGACCAACGGCGGAGACCCAGTACTTC. Translating gives CASSLGRPTAETQYF.

The genes are TRBV6-1 and TRBJ1-1; no clear D. This CDR3 region has 14 residues. The V end was cut by 8 bases, the J end by 1 base, with 14 bases between. CDR1 MNHNS and CDR2 SASEGT come from the germline V gene. The CDR3 sequence: CASARKRGNTEAFF. The CDR3 nucleotides are TGTGCCAGCGCCCGAAAACGGGGGAACACTGAAGCTTTCTTT.

This clonotype was seen ten or more times. This chain joins TRBV2 and TRBJ1-2, with D maybe TRBD1 (6 bases). In germline, CDR1 is SNHLY, CDR2 FYNNEI. This CDR3 contains 15 residues. Trimming cost V 3 bases and J 8 bases, with 19 bases left between them. The CDR3 protein is CASSDVGGASGGYTF. CDR3 nucleotide sequence: TGTGCCAGCAGTGATGTGGGGGGCGCTTCGGGGGGCTACACCTTC.

The rearrangement links TRBV28 to TRBJ2-7; D is tentatively TRBD1 or TRBD2 (5 bases each). V was cut by 7 bases and J by 1 base, with 11 bases left in between. The CDR3 runs to 13 residues. In germline, CDR1 is MDHEN, CDR2 SYDVKM. This CDR3 reads CASTRGWSYEQYF. As DNA, the CDR3 is TGTGCCAGCACGAGGGGTTGGTCCTACGAGCAGTACTTC. Complete variable domain (other parts from reference TRBV28 and TRBJ2-7): DVKVTQSSRYLVKRTGEKVFLECVQDMDHENMFWYRQDPGLGLRLIYFSYDVKMKEKGDIPEGYSVSREKKERFSLILESASTNQTSMYLCASTRGWSYEQYFGPGTRLTVT.

The CDR3 is CSASTGDVYGYTF. DNA for the CDR3: TGCAGTGCTTCCACAGGGGACGTCTATGGCTACACCTTC. This chain connects TRBV20-1 to TRBJ1-2; 7 nucleotides agree with TRBD1. CDR3 length: 13 amino acids. The V and J ends lost 5 bases and 4 bases, in that order; junction bases with no gene match: 7. The germline V gene has CDR1 DFQATT and CDR2 SNEGSKA (reference sequence).

V usage is TRBV27 and J usage is TRBJ1-1; D may be TRBD1 (5 bases). This CDR3 has 18 amino acids. The ends were cut back, 1 base at V and 7 bases at J, with 25 bases in the middle. Germline V gene lookup returns CDR1 MNHEY and CDR2 SMNVEV (reference sequence). CDR3 in amino acids: CASSLLGGGRPLMNEAFF. DNA for the CDR3: TGTGCCAGCAGTTTATTGGGCGGGGGTCGGCCCCTGATGAATGAAGCTTTCTTT.

This clonotype was seen at least ten times. The CDR3 region is CAFLAGGEDTQYF. For the CDR3, the DNA is TGTGCCTTCCTAGCGGGGGGCGAAGATACGCAGTATTTT. V gene TRBV30 combines with J gene TRBJ2-3, with 11 positions matching TRBD2. The germline V gene has CDR1 GTSNPN and CDR2 SVGIG (reference sequence). This CDR3 contains 13 residues. Trimming cost V 7 bases and J 5 bases; bases outside gene matches: 5. Using reference TRBV30 and TRBJ2-3 for the parts outside the CDR3, the full variable domain is SQTIHQWPATLVQPVGSPLSLECTVEGTSNPNLYWYRQAAGRGLQLLFYSVGIGQISSEVPQNLSASRPQDRQFILSSKKLLLSDSGFYLCAFLAGGEDTQYFGPGTRLTVL.

There are a few counts of this clonotype. V usage is TRBV6-2 or TRBV6-3 and J usage is TRBJ1-3, with 10 bases aligning to TRBD1. The CDR3 extends over 16 amino acids. Trimming cost V 6 bases and J 3 bases; bases outside gene matches: 8. Germline V gives CDR1 MNHEY, CDR2 SVGEGT. CDR3 nucleotides: TGTGCCAGCAGATCCGCCGGGACAGGGGATGGAAACACCATATATTTT. Encoded protein: CASRSAGTGDGNTIYF.

This clonotype appeared a few times. This chain joins TRBV19 and TRBJ1-1; TRBD1 might be the D (6 bases). The CDR3 length is 17 residues. V lost 4 bases and J lost 1, with 19 bases in between. CDR1 and CDR2 from the germline V gene are LNHDA and SQIVND (reference sequence). The CDR3 nucleotides are TGTGCCAGTAGTAGTGTGGCCAGGGGATATAGGAACACTGAAGCTTTCTTT. Translated, it gives CASSSVARGYRNTEAFF.

This clonotype was detected a few times. J is TRBJ2-1 and V is TRBV4-2; TRBD1 aligns across 7 bases. The germline gives CDR1 LGHNA, CDR2 YNFKEQ. The CDR3 loop spans 17 amino acids. V dropped 0 bases and J dropped 0; count of bases not matched to a gene: 5. As DNA, the CDR3 is TGTGCCAGCAGCCAAGACAGAAGACAGGGCTCCTACAATGAGCAGTTCTTC. It translates to CASSQDRRQGSYNEQFF.

This clonotype was counted many times. The chain couples TRBV7-2 to TRBJ2-1; 10 bases line up with TRBD2. V gave up 6 bases and J gave up 7 bases; unmatched junction bases: 9. Germline V gene lookup returns CDR1 SGHTA and CDR2 FQGNSA. The CDR3 runs 15 residues. The CDR3 spells CASSYLAGVGNEQFF. CDR3 DNA: TGTGCCAGCAGTTACCTAGCGGGAGTGGGGAATGAGCAGTTCTTC.

This clonotype was found many times. The chain has TRBV27 and TRBJ1-5; 7 bases fit TRBD1. V shed 0 bases, J shed 5 bases, and the junction held 7 bases outside the gene matches. There are 16 residues in the CDR3. Germline loops: CDR1 MNHEY, CDR2 SMNVEV (reference sequence). CDR3 coding DNA: TGTGCCAGCAGTTTATCGATAGGCAGGGGGGATCAGCCCCAGCATTTT. It codes for CASSLSIGRGDQPQHF.

This clonotype turned up a few times. V and J are TRBV19 and TRBJ1-2; 7 nucleotides align to TRBD1. Germline loops: CDR1 LNHDA, CDR2 SQIVND (reference sequence). The ends lost 7 bases at V and 3 bases at J; junction bases unmatched: 20. The CDR3 extends over 18 amino acids. The CDR3 bases are TGTGCCAGTAAAGGCGGGGCAATCTACAGGGGACGCGACTATGGCTACACCTTC. Translated: CASKGGAIYRGRDYGYTF.

In its sample, this clonotype was seen many times. This chain uses TRBV7-2 with TRBJ1-5; D gene unclear. V lost 1 base, J lost 4 bases, and 8 bases lay in between. This CDR3 comprises 14 residues. CDR1 and CDR2 from the germline V gene are SGHTA and FQGNSA. The DNA for the CDR3 is TGTGCCAGCAGCTTAGTCGGGTTAAATCAGCCCCAGCATTTT. Translation: CASSLVGLNQPQHF.

This clonotype was found many times. The chain links TRBV12-3 or TRBV12-4 to TRBJ1-5; 7 bases match TRBD1. The CDR3 runs 16 residues. Trimming at V came to 5 bases and at J to 2 bases, leaving 9 bases not matched to a gene. DNA for the CDR3: TGTGCCAGCAGTGTGACAGGGCCAAACGGCAATCAGCCCCAGCATTTT. Translated, it gives CASSVTGPNGNQPQHF.

This clonotype was found a few times. V and J are TRBV24-1 and TRBJ1-5; no reliable D call. The V gene lost 3 bases and the J gene lost 5 bases, with 4 bases spanning the gap. The CDR3 is made up of 12 amino acids. CDR1 and CDR2 from the germline V gene are KGHDR and SFDVKD. Written as DNA, the CDR3 is TGTGCCACCAGTGATCCAGATCAGCCCCAGCATTTT. It specifies CATSDPDQPQHF.

This clonotype appeared a few times. Its ends do not fully match the called genes, so a read error is possible. The rearrangement uses TRBV6-1 and TRBJ1-5, with 8 bases aligning to TRBD1. Per the germline V gene, CDR1 is MNHNS and CDR2 is SASEGT. The CDR3 consists of 14 residues. The CDR3 bases are TGTGCTAGCAGTGAGGACAGGGCGCGTCAGCCCCAGCATTTT. The encoded protein is CASSEDRARQPQHF.

This clonotype was seen repeatedly, ten times or more. The chain combines TRBV20-1 with TRBJ2-3, with D maybe TRBD1 (5 bases). Trimming stripped 5 bases from V and 5 bases from J, with 14 bases between. The CDR3 has 13 amino acids. Germline CDR1 and CDR2: DFQATT and SNEGSKA (reference sequence). The CDR3 is CSAVTPGKDTQYF. CDR3 in DNA: TGCAGTGCTGTGACGCCAGGGAAAGATACGCAGTATTTT.